These 20 T cell receptor beta chains share one sample of origin, sequenced in a study of long-term antiretroviral therapy in people with HIV. Assay version v3.0 of immunoSEQ was used, and it was run at survey level. Some clones are missing from TCRdb's copy, which holds only in-frame ones; the method was immunoSEQ multiplex PCR. The data contain around 31,000 clones, approximately 85% of them singletons. This material consisted of unsorted PBMCs, taken 0.8 years before starting antiretroviral therapy. These receptors came from a man younger than 30 with HIV.

This clone was seen once. The rearrangement joins TRBV4-3 to TRBJ2-7; 7 bases line up with TRBD1. The CDR3 sequence is 15 residues long. CDR1 is LGHNA, CDR2 YSLEER, per germline. J lost 1 base, V lost 2 bases, and 5 bases had no gene match. The CDR3 sequence is CASSQTQGPSYEQYF. The DNA of the CDR3 is TGCGCCAGCAGCCAAACACAGGGGCCGTCCTACGAGCAGTACTTC.

This clone showed up just once. The rearrangement uses TRBV5-4 and TRBJ2-3; 11 bases agree with TRBD2. Germline V gene sequence: CDR1 SGHNT, CDR2 YYREEE (reference sequence). CDR3 length equals 16 residues. The V segment lost 4 bases and the J segment 8 bases; nucleotides outside the gene matches: 12. CDR3 DNA sequence: TGTGCCAGCAGCCCGTTGACTAGCGGGGTAATTGGTACGCAGTATTTT. Translated, it gives CASSPLTSGVIGTQYF. The full variable domain, with the rest looked up from reference TRBV5-4 and TRBJ2-3, is ETGVTQSPTHLIKTRGQQVTLRCSSQSGHNTVSWYQQALGQGPQFIFQYYREEENGRGNFPPRFSGLQFPNYSSELNVNALELDDSALYLCASSPLTSGVIGTQYFGPGTRLTVL.

This clone was seen only a few times. The chain uses TRBV16 and TRBJ1-3, with D uncertain. Germline CDR1 is KGHSY and CDR2 is FQNENV. The CDR3 is 14 amino acids. V lost 5 bases, J lost 0 bases, and 8 bases lay in between. CDR3 region: CASSSVASGNTIYF. The CDR3 DNA follows: TGTGCCAGCAGCTCGGTAGCCTCTGGAAACACCATATATTTT.

The chain couples TRBV7-3 to TRBJ2-7; D is perhaps TRBD2 (5 bases). Germline CDR1 reads SGHTA; CDR2 reads FQGTGA. Between the trimmed V and J ends, which lost 5 bases and 4 bases, there was a span of 12 bases. The CDR3 length is 13 residues. DNA of the CDR3: TGTGCCAGCAGCGAAAGCCCGGGATACGAGCAGTACTTC. Protein sequence: CASSESPGYEQYF.

The V gene is TRBV15, the J gene TRBJ2-6; D not certain. The CDR3 runs to 21 residues. The V end lost 2 bases, the J end lost 0 bases, and 23 bases lay between the germline ends. Per germline, CDR1 LNHNV and CDR2 YYDKDF (reference sequence). The CDR3 loop is CATSRWDFGSLHTSGANVLTF. In DNA, the CDR3 is TGTGCCACCAGCAGATGGGATTTTGGTAGTTTGCACACCTCTGGGGCCAACGTCCTGACTTTC.

The CDR3: CASSHEGTSGSNEQFF. CDR3 sequence (DNA): TGTGCCAGCAGTCACGAAGGGACTAGCGGCTCCAATGAGCAGTTCTTC. The chain joins TRBV7-2 to TRBJ2-1; 11 bases line up with TRBD2. The CDR3 totals 16 residues. Germline V lookup: CDR1 SGHTA, CDR2 FQGNSA. Trimming at V came to 6 bases and at J to 6 bases, leaving 10 bases not matched to a gene.

The V gene is TRBV14, the J gene TRBJ2-1; D gene ambiguous. The V gene's germline CDR1 is SGHDN and CDR2 FVKESK. This CDR3 contains 14 residues. Trimming stripped 2 bases from V and 3 bases from J, with 8 bases between. The CDR3 DNA follows: TGTGCCAGCAGCCAATTGGGTGTCTACAATGAGCAGTTCTTC. It specifies CASSQLGVYNEQFF.

The chain employs TRBV7-9 and TRBJ1-1; D unclear. Germline V gene lookup returns CDR1 SEHNR and CDR2 FQNEAQ (reference sequence). Trimming left V 7 bases short and J 5 bases short, with 11 bases between. The CDR3 sequence is 12 residues long. This CDR3 is CASNNIVTEAFF. CDR3 DNA: TGTGCCAGCAACAACATTGTTACTGAAGCTTTCTTT. Filled out from reference TRBV7-9 and TRBJ1-1, the complete variable domain reads DTGVSQNPRHKITKRGQNVTFRCDPISEHNRLYWYRQTLGQGPEFLTYFQNEAQLEKSRLLSDRFSAERPKGSFSTLEIQRTEQGDSAMYLCASNNIVTEAFFGQGTRLTVV.

CDR3 nucleotide sequence: TGTGCCAGCTCACCACAGGGGATTGACGGCTACACCTTC. Protein product: CASSPQGIDGYTF. The chain recombines TRBV18 with TRBJ1-2, with a tentative D call TRBD1 (5 bases). The CDR3 contains 13 residues. CDR1 and CDR2 (germline): KGHSH, LQKENI. The V gene lost 1 base and the J gene lost 8 bases, with 11 bases spanning the gap.

This chain connects TRBV2 to TRBJ2-7; D is perhaps TRBD2 (5 bases). The germline V gene has CDR1 SNHLY and CDR2 FYNNEI. This CDR3 comprises 14 residues. V lost 3 bases and J 7 bases, leaving 16 bases between the germline ends. The CDR3 DNA follows: TGTGCCAGCAGTGACAGGCAGTTTACGGGGGAGCAGTACTTC. It yields the protein CASSDRQFTGEQYF.

The rearrangement links TRBV27 to TRBJ1-5; 9 bases map to TRBD1. V lost 3 bases, J lost 4 bases, and 7 bases stayed unmatched. Germline CDR1 and CDR2: MNHEY and SMNVEV (reference sequence). The CDR3 contains 16 residues. The CDR3 region is CASSFSYGQGNQPQHF. In DNA, the CDR3 is TGTGCCAGCAGTTTTTCCTACGGACAGGGGAATCAGCCCCAGCATTTT.

V usage is TRBV5-6 and J usage is TRBJ1-5; the match to TRBD1 covers 7 bases. The CDR3 spans 13 residues. Germline CDR1 reads SGHDT; CDR2 reads YYEEEE. The V gene end was trimmed by 7 bases and the J gene end by 7 bases; junction bases not matched to a gene: 8. CDR3 sequence: CASGRQGEQPQHF. CDR3 nucleotide sequence: TGTGCCAGCGGACGACAGGGCGAGCAGCCCCAGCATTTT. The full variable domain, completed using reference TRBV5-6 and TRBJ1-5, is DAGVTQSPTHLIKTRGQQVTLRCSPKSGHDTVSWYQQALGQGPQFIFQYYEEEERQRGNFPDRFSGHQFPNYSSELNVNALLLGDSALYLCASGRQGEQPQHFGDGTRLSIL.

The chain recombines TRBV7-2 with TRBJ2-7, with TRBD2 matching over 7 bases. The trim removed 4 bases at V and 7 bases at J, leaving 10 bases unmatched. Germline lookup yields CDR1 SGHTA and CDR2 FQGNSA. This CDR3 region has 14 residues. This CDR3 is CASSSSAGDTEQYF. The CDR3 bases are TGTGCCAGCAGCTCAAGCGCGGGGGATACAGAGCAGTACTTC.

This clone was detected once. V usage is TRBV7-2 and J usage is TRBJ1-1, with no clear D. Trimming took off 2 bases at V and 4 bases at J, with 8 bases between the two ends. Germline CDR1 is SGHTA and CDR2 is FQGNSA. The CDR3 extends over 13 amino acids. The DNA of the CDR3 is TGTGCCAGCAGCTTATGGGAGTTCACTGAAGCTTTCTTT. This sequence encodes CASSLWEFTEAFF.

This chain connects TRBV9 to TRBJ1-3, with D hard to call. The CDR3 extends over 15 amino acids. Germline loops: CDR1 SGDLS, CDR2 YYNGEE. V was cut by 4 bases and J by 0 bases, with 11 bases left in between. This chain's CDR3 is CASSPTGSSGNTIYF. The CDR3 coding sequence is TGTGCCAGCAGCCCCACGGGGAGCTCTGGAAACACCATATATTTT.

The chain recombines TRBV4-3 with TRBJ1-1, with 8 bases identical to TRBD1. Germline V gene sequence: CDR1 LGHNA, CDR2 YSLEER. J was trimmed by 5 bases and V by 4 bases; bases with no gene match: 6. The CDR3 spans 14 residues. The CDR3: CASSPSTGGTEAFF. The CDR3 DNA reads TGCGCCAGCAGCCCCTCAACAGGGGGGACTGAAGCTTTCTTT.

This clone was recorded only once. The rearrangement uses TRBV6-6 and TRBJ2-7; no clear D gene. There are 11 residues in the CDR3. Trimming pared 1 base from V and 5 bases from J, leaving 3 bases between. Germline V gene lookup returns CDR1 MNHNY and CDR2 SVGAGI (reference sequence). The CDR3 DNA sequence: TGTGCCAGCAGTTACTACCACGAGCAGTACTTC. Protein sequence: CASSYYHEQYF.

The J gene is TRBJ2-7, the V gene TRBV5-6, with 8 bases matching TRBD2. Trimming cost V 2 bases and J 2 bases; bases outside gene matches: 3. Germline lookup yields CDR1 SGHDT and CDR2 YYEEEE. This CDR3 is built from 14 residues. As DNA, the CDR3 is TGTGCCAGCAGCTTAATAGCGGGGACCTACGAGCAGTACTTC. This encodes CASSLIAGTYEQYF.

The rearrangement links TRBV9 to TRBJ2-7; TRBD2 matches at 7 bases. In germline, CDR1 is SGDLS, CDR2 YYNGEE. V gave up 2 bases and J gave up 5 bases; unmatched junction bases: 4. This CDR3 has 13 amino acids. CDR3 in amino acids: CASSVEGRDEQYF. In DNA, the CDR3 is TGTGCCAGCAGCGTGGAGGGGAGGGACGAGCAGTACTTC.

This sequence joins TRBV5-4 and TRBJ2-2; unclear D gene. The germline V gene encodes CDR1 SGHNT and CDR2 YYREEE (reference sequence). The CDR3 runs 13 residues. Trimming cost V 1 base and J 6 bases, with 7 bases left between them. CDR3 coding DNA: TGTGCCAGCAGCTTGAAGGGCGCCGGGGAGCTGTTTTTT. The encoded protein is CASSLKGAGELFF.